This T cell receptor (beta chain) was captured by sequencing in a study of identical twins. TCRdb processed the 5' RACE reads anew with MiXCR; each CDR3 protein has one entry. Of about 810,000 distinct CDR3 sequences in the sample, roughly 12% were seen once. Per germline, CDR1 MNHEY and CDR2 SMNVEV (reference sequence). This CDR3 is built from 17 residues. The V end was cut by 3 bases, the J end by 2 bases, with 19 bases between. This sample also belongs to another study, concerning yellow fever vaccine responses in identical twins.

The sequence came from a woman between 18 and 29 years old in good health. This chain uses TRBV27 with TRBJ1-1; D gene ambiguous. The sequencing input was PBMCs. The CDR3: CASSFSVFGIQNTEAFF. The CDR3 nucleotides read TGTGCCAGCAGTTTTTCCGTCTTTGGGATTCAAAACACTGAAGCTTTCTTT.